This entry concerns a single T cell receptor beta chain. This record belongs to a study of blood T cell repertoires in COVID-19. As for the study in general: There were acute and convalescent COVID-19 samples, and they came from the United States, Italy and Spain. PBMCs, B-cell-depleted T cells, or T cells were the source of the cDNA or gDNA that made up the material.

The CDR3 consists of 15 residues. Germline CDR1 and CDR2: SGHRS and YFSETQ. V was clipped by 0 bases and J by 4 bases, with 13 bases between them. Per the authors' pipeline: Amplified reference gene primers provided the basis for estimating nucleated cell counts. TCRdb's table, derived via immunoSEQ multiplex PCR, lists solely in-frame clones and lacks some. V, J and clone size were drawn from that table, and D and trimming were deduced from the DNA. The table records more than 200,000 clones, around 85% of them present only once. The sequenced sample was peripheral blood. The rearrangement joins TRBV5-1 to TRBJ1-1; D remains ambiguous. The receptor comes from a woman aged 40 to 49 with active or convalescent COVID-19. The CDR3 sequence: CASSLVPGLGTEAFF. Here the CDR3 DNA reads TGCGCCAGCAGCTTGGTTCCGGGATTAGGCACTGAAGCTTTCTTT.